These T cell receptor beta chains were read from a single sample in a study of sequential checkpoint blockade in melanoma. TCRdb keeps only in-frame clones here, not all; method: immunoSEQ multiplex PCR. The repertoire holds about 21,000 clones, with around 25% as singletons. The sequences come from tumor tissue (inferred from file names), collected from a patient given nivolumab and ipilimumab in sequence. All receptors come from a human donor with melanoma. Both conserved end residues are part of each CDR3. D genes are given only for firm matches. Not all rows give a size; the values are once, few, many and, for expanded clones, a class.

V gene: TRBV2
J gene: TRBJ2-1
D gene: TRBD2
clone size: -
CDR3 DNA: TGTGCCAGGCTGATGCAGCGGGAGGTTAATGAGCAGTTCTTC
CDR3 protein: CARLMQREVNEQFF

V gene: TRBV19
J gene: TRBJ1-5
D gene: TRBD1
clone size: -
CDR3 DNA: TGTGCCAGTAGTATAGGGGCCCCAGGGGGGCGTAATAGCAATCAGCCCCAGCATTTT
CDR3 protein: CASSIGAPGGRNSNQPQHF

V gene: TRBV9
J gene: TRBJ2-5
D gene: -
clone size: -
CDR3 DNA: TGTGCCAGCAGCTTAGCGGCCCCCCAAGAGACCCAGTACTTC
CDR3 protein: CASSLAAPQETQYF

V gene: TRBV5-1
J gene: TRBJ1-4
D gene: TRBD1
clone size: -
CDR3 DNA: TGCGCCAGCAGGACACAGGGGTGGGCTAATGAAAAACTGTTTTTT
CDR3 protein: CASRTQGWANEKLFF

V gene: TRBV6-8
J gene: TRBJ1-2
D gene: -
clone size: -
CDR3 DNA: TGTGCCAGCCGAATAGGGTGGGGAAGCGGGTATGGCTACACCTTC
CDR3 protein: CASRIGWGSGYGYTF

V gene: TRBV6-8
J gene: TRBJ2-5
D gene: TRBD1
clone size: medium-sized
CDR3 DNA: TGTGCCAGCAGTTACTCGCCACAGGGGGAAGAGACCCAGTACTTC
CDR3 protein: CASSYSPQGEETQYF

V gene: TRBV28
J gene: TRBJ1-2
D gene: TRBD1
clone size: -
CDR3 DNA: TGTGCCAGCAGTGCCGGGACAGGGGGCTCACTGGGCTATGGCTACACCTTC
CDR3 protein: CASSAGTGGSLGYGYTF

V gene: TRBV5-1
J gene: TRBJ2-7
D gene: -
clone size: -
CDR3 DNA: TGCGCCAGCAGCCTTGGTGGGTTCAGCTCCTACGAGCAGTACTTC
CDR3 protein: CASSLGGFSSYEQYF

V gene: TRBV29-1
J gene: TRBJ1-2
D gene: -
clone size: -
CDR3 DNA: TGCAGCGCAGGGGTTAACTATGGCTACACCTTC
CDR3 protein: CSAGVNYGYTF

V gene: TRBV19
J gene: TRBJ2-2
D gene: -
clone size: -
CDR3 DNA: TGTGCCAGTAGTATAGGATCCATTACCGGGGAGCTGTTTTTT
CDR3 protein: CASSIGSITGELFF

V gene: TRBV9
J gene: TRBJ2-1
D gene: -
clone size: -
CDR3 DNA: TGTGCCAGCAGCTCAAACCCCGAAAGGGGAAACAATGAGCAGTTCTTC
CDR3 protein: CASSSNPERGNNEQFF

V gene: TRBV25-1
J gene: TRBJ1-2
D gene: -
clone size: few
CDR3 DNA: TGTGCCAGCAGTGAGACCCTGGGGGGTCTCCATGGCTACACCTTC
CDR3 protein: CASSETLGGLHGYTF

V gene: TRBV19
J gene: TRBJ2-3
D gene: -
clone size: few
CDR3 DNA: TGTGCCAGTAGTACCCCCCCGGCGGAGAAGGCGCAGTATTTT
CDR3 protein: CASSTPPAEKAQYF

V gene: TRBV18
J gene: TRBJ2-7
D gene: -
clone size: -
CDR3 DNA: TGTGCCAGCTCGCTTCCGACAGGAACCTACGAGCAGTACTTC
CDR3 protein: CASSLPTGTYEQYF

V gene: TRBV6-8
J gene: TRBJ1-1
D gene: -
clone size: few
CDR3 DNA: TGTGCCAGCAGAAAGACAGGCATGAACACTGAAGCTTTCTTT
CDR3 protein: CASRKTGMNTEAFF

V gene: TRBV28
J gene: TRBJ1-2
D gene: -
clone size: -
CDR3 DNA: TGTGCCAGCAGTGACACCGTCTATGGCTACACCTTC
CDR3 protein: CASSDTVYGYTF